This TCR beta chain was recorded in a study of control samples from healthy donors and cancer patients. Germline CDR1 is SGHRS and CDR2 is YFSETQ. The CDR3 has 16 residues. V lost 0 bases and J lost 3, with 14 bases in between. Assay used: immunoSEQ multiplex PCR; TCRdb lists only in-frame clones, some missing. The table shows around 100,000 clones, with over 75% occurring only once. This TCR derives from a woman aged 50 to 60 in good health. Sequences were obtained from blood. The chain joins TRBV5-1 to TRBJ2-3, with D tentatively TRBD1 (5 bases). In DNA form, the CDR3 reads TGCGCCAGCAGCTTGGGGGTGACAGTCACGACAGATACGCAGTATTTT. Its protein product is CASSLGVTVTTDTQYF.